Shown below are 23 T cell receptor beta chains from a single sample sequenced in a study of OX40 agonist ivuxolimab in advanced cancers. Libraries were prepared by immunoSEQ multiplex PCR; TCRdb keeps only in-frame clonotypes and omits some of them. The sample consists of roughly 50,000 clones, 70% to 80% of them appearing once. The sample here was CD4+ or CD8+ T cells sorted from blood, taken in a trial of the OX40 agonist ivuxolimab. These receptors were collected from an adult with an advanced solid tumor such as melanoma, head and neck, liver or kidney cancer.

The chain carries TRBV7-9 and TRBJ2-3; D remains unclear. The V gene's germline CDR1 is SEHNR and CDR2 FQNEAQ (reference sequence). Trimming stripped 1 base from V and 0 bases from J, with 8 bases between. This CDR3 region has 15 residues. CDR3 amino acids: CASSLDSTSTDTQYF. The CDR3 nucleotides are TGTGCCAGCAGCTTAGACTCTACTAGCACAGATACGCAGTATTTT. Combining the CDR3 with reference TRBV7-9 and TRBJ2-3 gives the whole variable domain DTGVSQNPRHKITKRGQNVTFRCDPISEHNRLYWYRQTLGQGPEFLTYFQNEAQLEKSRLLSDRFSAERPKGSFSTLEIQRTEQGDSAMYLCASSLDSTSTDTQYFGPGTRLTVL.

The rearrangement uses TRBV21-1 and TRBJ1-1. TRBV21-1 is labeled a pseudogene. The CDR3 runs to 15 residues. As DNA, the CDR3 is TGTGCCAGCAGCACCCCGGGGCTATCCCACACTGAAGCTTTCTTT. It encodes CASSTPGLSHTEAFF.

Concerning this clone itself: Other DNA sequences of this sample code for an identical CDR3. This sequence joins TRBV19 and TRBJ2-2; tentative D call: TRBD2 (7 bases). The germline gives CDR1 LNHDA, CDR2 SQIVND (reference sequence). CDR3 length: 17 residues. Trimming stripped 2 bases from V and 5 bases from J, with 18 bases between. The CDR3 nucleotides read TGTGCCAGTAGTATACTAGGTCGGGGGGCTGGAACCGGGGAGCTGTTTTTT. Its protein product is CASSILGRGAGTGELFF.

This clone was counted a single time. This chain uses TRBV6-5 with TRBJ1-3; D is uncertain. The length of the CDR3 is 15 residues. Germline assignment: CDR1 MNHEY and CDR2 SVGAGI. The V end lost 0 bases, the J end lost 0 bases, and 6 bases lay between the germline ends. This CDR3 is CASSYSPGSGNTIYF. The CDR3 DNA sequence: TGTGCCAGCAGTTACTCCCCGGGCTCTGGAAACACCATATATTTT.

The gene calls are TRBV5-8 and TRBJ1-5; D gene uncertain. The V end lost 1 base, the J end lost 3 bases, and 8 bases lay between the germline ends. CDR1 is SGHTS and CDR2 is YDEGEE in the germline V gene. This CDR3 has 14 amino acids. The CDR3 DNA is TGTGCCAGCAGCTTGAGGGCCCCCAATCAGCCCCAGCATTTT. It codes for CASSLRAPNQPQHF.

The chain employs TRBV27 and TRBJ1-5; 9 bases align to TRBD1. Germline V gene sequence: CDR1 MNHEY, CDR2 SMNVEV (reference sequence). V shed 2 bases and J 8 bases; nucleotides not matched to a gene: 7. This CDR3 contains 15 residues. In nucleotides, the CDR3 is TGTGCCAGCAGTTTAGGGGGACAGGGCATCAAGCCCCAGCATTTT. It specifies CASSLGGQGIKPQHF.

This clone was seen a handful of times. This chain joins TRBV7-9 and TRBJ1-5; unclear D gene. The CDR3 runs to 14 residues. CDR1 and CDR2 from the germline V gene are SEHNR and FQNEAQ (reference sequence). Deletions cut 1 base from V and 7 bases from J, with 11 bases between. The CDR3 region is CASSLETFHQPQHF. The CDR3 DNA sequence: TGTGCCAGCAGCTTAGAGACGTTCCACCAGCCCCAGCATTTT. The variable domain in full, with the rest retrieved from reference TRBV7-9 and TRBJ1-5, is DTGVSQNPRHKITKRGQNVTFRCDPISEHNRLYWYRQTLGQGPEFLTYFQNEAQLEKSRLLSDRFSAERPKGSFSTLEIQRTEQGDSAMYLCASSLETFHQPQHFGDGTRLSIL.

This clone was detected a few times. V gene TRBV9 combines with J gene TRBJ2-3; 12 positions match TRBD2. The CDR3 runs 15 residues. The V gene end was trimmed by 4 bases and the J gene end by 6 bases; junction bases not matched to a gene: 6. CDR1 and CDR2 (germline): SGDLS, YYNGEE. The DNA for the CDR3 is TGTGCCAGCAGCCCTCGACTAGCGGGAGTGGATACGCAGTATTTT. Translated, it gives CASSPRLAGVDTQYF.

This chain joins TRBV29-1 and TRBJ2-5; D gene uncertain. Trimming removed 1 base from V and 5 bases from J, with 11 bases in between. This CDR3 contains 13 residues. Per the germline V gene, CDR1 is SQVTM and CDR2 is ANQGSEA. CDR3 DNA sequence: TGCAGCGTTGAAGTAGTAGGAAAGGAGACCCAGTACTTC. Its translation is CSVEVVGKETQYF.

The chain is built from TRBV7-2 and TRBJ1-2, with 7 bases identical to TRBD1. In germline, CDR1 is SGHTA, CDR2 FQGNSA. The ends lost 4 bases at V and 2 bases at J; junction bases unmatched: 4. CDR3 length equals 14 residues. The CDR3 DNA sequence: TGTGCCAGCAGCTACGGGACAGAGAACTATGGCTACACCTTC. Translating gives CASSYGTENYGYTF.

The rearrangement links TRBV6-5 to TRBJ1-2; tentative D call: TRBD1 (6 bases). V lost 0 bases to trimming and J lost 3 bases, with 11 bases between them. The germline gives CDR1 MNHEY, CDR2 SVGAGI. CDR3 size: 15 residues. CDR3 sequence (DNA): TGTGCCAGCAGTTACTCGGCAGGGGCCTACTATGGCTACACCTTC. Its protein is CASSYSAGAYYGYTF.

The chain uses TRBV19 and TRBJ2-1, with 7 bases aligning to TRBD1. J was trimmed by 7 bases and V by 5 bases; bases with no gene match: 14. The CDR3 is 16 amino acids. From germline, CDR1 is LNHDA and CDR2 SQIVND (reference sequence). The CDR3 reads CASSSDRNRGKNEQFF. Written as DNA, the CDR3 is TGTGCCAGTAGTTCGGACAGGAACAGGGGTAAGAATGAGCAGTTCTTC.

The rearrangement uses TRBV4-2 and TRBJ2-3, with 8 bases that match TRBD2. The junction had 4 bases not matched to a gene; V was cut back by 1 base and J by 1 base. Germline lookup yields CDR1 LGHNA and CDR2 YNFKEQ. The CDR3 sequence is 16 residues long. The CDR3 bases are TGTGCCAGCAGCCAAGTAACTAGCGGCCGCACAGATACGCAGTATTTT. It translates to CASSQVTSGRTDTQYF.

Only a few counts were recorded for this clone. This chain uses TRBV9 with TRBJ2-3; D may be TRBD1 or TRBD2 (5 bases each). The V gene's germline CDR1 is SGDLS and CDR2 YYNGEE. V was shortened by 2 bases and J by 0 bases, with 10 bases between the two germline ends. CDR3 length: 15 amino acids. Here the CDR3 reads CASSVVGDSTDTQYF. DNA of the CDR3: TGTGCCAGCAGCGTGGTCGGGGACAGCACAGATACGCAGTATTTT.

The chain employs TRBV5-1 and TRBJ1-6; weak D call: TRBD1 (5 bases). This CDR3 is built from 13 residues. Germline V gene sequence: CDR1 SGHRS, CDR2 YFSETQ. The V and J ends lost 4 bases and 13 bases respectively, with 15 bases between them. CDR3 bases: TGCGCCAGCAGCCCCAGAGACCGGGGCCCCCTCCACTTT. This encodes CASSPRDRGPLHF.

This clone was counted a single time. This CDR3 is CASSLPASSYEQYF. The CDR3 DNA is TGTGCCAGCAGCCTACCGGCAAGCTCCTACGAGCAGTACTTC. The genes are TRBV7-2 and TRBJ2-7; D is uncertain. The V and J ends lost 5 bases and 0 bases respectively, with 11 bases between them. CDR1 and CDR2 from the germline V gene are SGHTA and FQGNSA. CDR3 size: 14 residues.

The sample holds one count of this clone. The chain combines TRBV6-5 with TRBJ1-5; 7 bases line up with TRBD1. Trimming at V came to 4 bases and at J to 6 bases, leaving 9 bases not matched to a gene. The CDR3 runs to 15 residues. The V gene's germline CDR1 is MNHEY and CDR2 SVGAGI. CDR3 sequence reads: CASSLSTGPSQPQHF. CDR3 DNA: TGTGCCAGCAGTTTATCGACAGGGCCGTCTCAGCCCCAGCATTTT.

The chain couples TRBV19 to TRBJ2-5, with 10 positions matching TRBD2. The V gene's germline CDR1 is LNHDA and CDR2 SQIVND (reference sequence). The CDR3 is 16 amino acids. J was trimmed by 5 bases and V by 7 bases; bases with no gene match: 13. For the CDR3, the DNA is TGTGCCAGTAAAGAGTCTAGCGGGAGTCCTCGGGAGACCCAGTACTTC. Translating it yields CASKESSGSPRETQYF.

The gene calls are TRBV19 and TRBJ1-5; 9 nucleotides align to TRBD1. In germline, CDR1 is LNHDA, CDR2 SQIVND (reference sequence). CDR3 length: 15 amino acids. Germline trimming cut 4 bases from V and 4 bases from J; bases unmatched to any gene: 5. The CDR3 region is CASSRQGGGNQPQHF. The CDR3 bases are TGTGCCAGTAGTAGACAGGGGGGTGGTAATCAGCCCCAGCATTTT.

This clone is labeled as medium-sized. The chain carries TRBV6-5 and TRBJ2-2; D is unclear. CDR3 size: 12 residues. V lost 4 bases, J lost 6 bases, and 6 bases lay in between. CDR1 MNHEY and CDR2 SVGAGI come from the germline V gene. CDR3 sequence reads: CASSFPPGELFF. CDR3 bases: TGTGCCAGCAGTTTCCCCCCCGGGGAGCTGTTTTTT.

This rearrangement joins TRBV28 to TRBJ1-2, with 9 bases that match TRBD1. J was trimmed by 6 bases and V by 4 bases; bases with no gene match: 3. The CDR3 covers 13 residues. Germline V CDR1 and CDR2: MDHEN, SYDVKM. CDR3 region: CASSWDREDGYTF. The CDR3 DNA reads TGTGCCAGCAGTTGGGACAGGGAGGATGGCTACACCTTC.

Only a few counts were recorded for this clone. The CDR3 DNA sequence: TGTGCCAGCAGTCTCAGGATGACAGGGAGAATGGATGGCTACACCTTC. Translation: CASSLRMTGRMDGYTF. The gene calls are TRBV2 and TRBJ1-2, with 7 bases lining up with TRBD1. The CDR3 is made up of 16 amino acids. V dropped 5 bases and J dropped 6; count of bases not matched to a gene: 15. Germline CDR1 SNHLY, CDR2 FYNNEI.

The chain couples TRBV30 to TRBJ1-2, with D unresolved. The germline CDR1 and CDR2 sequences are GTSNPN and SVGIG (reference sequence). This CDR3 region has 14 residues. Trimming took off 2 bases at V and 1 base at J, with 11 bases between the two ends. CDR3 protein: CAWSISANNYGYTF. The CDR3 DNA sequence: TGTGCCTGGAGTATATCGGCGAATAACTATGGCTACACCTTC.